Listed here is a single T cell receptor (beta chain). Its antigen is not identified. The repertoire was sequenced with immunoSEQ multiplex PCR; TCRdb's copy has only in-frame clones and lacks some. The profile shows just under 85,000 clones, roughly nine tenths of them singletons. This record comes from a study of T cell responses to AZD1222 COVID-19 vaccine. Study in general: Recipients boosted at about 4 weeks or about 12 weeks are pooled. Study-wide results and caveats: At 160-218 and 743-854, vaccine-associated CD4 TCRs were dominant, and they spanned spike. No repertoire was sampled before or during the peak T cell response, only after it. Once two AZD1222 doses were given, Spike-specific TCR breadth and depth went up.

V was pared by 0 bases and J by 7 bases, with 10 bases between. Looked up from germline, CDR1 is LGHNA and CDR2 is YSLEER. The CDR3 runs 13 residues. This specimen consisted of peripheral blood, obtained on day 0 of AZD1222 vaccination. The clonotype comes from an adult in good health. V gene TRBV4-3 combines with J gene TRBJ2-7; possible D gene TRBD2, 5 bases. The CDR3 sequence is CASSQEGWEEQYF. The CDR3 DNA is TGCGCCAGCAGCCAAGAAGGATGGGAGGAGCAGTACTTC.